These 9 T cell receptor beta chains came from one sample sequenced in a study of identical twins. TCRdb reprocessed the 5' RACE reads with MiXCR, giving one entry per CDR3 protein. The table has some 500,000 distinct CDR3 sequences, 12% to 15% seen once. These same records also appear under a second study, on yellow fever vaccine responses in identical twins.

The sequencing input was CD4+ T cells sorted from blood. These receptors all come from a woman under 30 in good health.

This clonotype has ten or more counts. This chain links TRBV28 with TRBJ2-7, with TRBD1 as a possible D gene (7 bases). The CDR3 sequence is 13 residues long. Between the trimmed V and J ends, which lost 2 bases and 7 bases, there was a span of 12 bases. The germline V gene has CDR1 MDHEN and CDR2 SYDVKM. This CDR3 reads CASSLRQGGEQYF. The CDR3 DNA reads as TGTGCCAGCAGTTTAAGACAGGGAGGAGAGCAGTACTTC.

This sequence joins TRBV20-1 and TRBJ2-5; the match to TRBD2 covers 12 bases. Germline V gives CDR1 DFQATT, CDR2 SNEGSKA (reference sequence). This CDR3 is built from 14 residues. Losses at the gene ends were 2 bases for V and 5 bases for J; bases not matched to a gene: 3. CDR3 in DNA: TGCAGTGCTAGACTAGCGGGGGGGCTCGAGACCCAGTACTTC. Protein: CSARLAGGLETQYF.

This clonotype has only a few counts. The rearrangement links TRBV5-1 to TRBJ2-3; D not certain. V shed 4 bases and J shed 0 bases, with 9 bases lying between them. Germline CDR1 and CDR2: SGHRS and YFSETQ. The CDR3 is 14 residues long. The CDR3 DNA reads TGCGCCAGCAGCGGTCGGGTTAGCACAGATACGCAGTATTTT. It encodes CASSGRVSTDTQYF.

The V call is TRBV14, the J call TRBJ2-3; D call uncertain. This CDR3 has 18 amino acids. V gave up 0 bases and J gave up 5 bases, with 21 bases separating them. The germline V gene encodes CDR1 SGHDN and CDR2 FVKESK. The CDR3 DNA follows: TGTGCCAGCAGCCAAGACTTCCAGTTTGGCCTTACTCGAGATACGCAGTATTTT. Protein product: CASSQDFQFGLTRDTQYF.

The CDR3 DNA reads as TGTGCCAGCAGCTCTTTCAGCAGGGCCCCCACAGATACGCAGTATTTT. Its translation: CASSSFSRAPTDTQYF. The rearrangement joins TRBV6-2 or TRBV6-3 to TRBJ2-3, with D perhaps TRBD1 (5 bases). The V gene lost 6 bases and the J gene lost 2 bases, with 18 bases spanning the gap. The CDR3 is 16 residues long. Germline V gives CDR1 MNHEY, CDR2 SVGEGT.

The rearrangement uses TRBV4-2 and TRBJ1-2; D unclear. The germline CDR1 and CDR2 sequences are LGHNA and YNFKEQ. The CDR3 loop spans 15 amino acids. V lost 1 base and J 5 bases, leaving 14 bases between the germline ends. DNA for the CDR3: TGTGCCAGCAGCCAAGCCGTGGGAGACCAATATGGCTACACCTTC. Translating gives CASSQAVGDQYGYTF.

This clonotype came up once. This may come from a read error, since a much larger clone is one base off. The rearrangement uses TRBV4-3 and TRBJ2-5; no clear D gene. V lost 0 bases and J lost 3, with 14 bases in between. This CDR3 has 16 residues. Germline CDR1 is LGHNA and CDR2 is YSLEER. CDR3 sequence (DNA): TGCGCCAGCAGCCAAGATTCTTTAGGTGTAGAAGAGACCCAGTACTTC. Protein sequence: CASSQDSLGVEETQYF.

J is TRBJ2-7 and V is TRBV20-1, with 10 positions matching TRBD1. The V segment lost 0 bases and the J segment 6 bases; nucleotides outside the gene matches: 8. Germline V gene data show CDR1 as DFQATT and CDR2 as SNEGSKA (reference sequence). The CDR3 is 15 residues long. The CDR3 loop reads CSAREGTGVVGEQYF. CDR3 DNA sequence: TGCAGTGCTAGAGAAGGGACAGGGGTGGTGGGCGAGCAGTACTTC.

This clonotype was counted only a few times. CDR3 region: CASSLTGVIGEKLFF. The CDR3 nucleotides are TGCGCCAGCAGCTTGACAGGGGTAATTGGTGAAAAACTGTTTTTT. This sequence joins TRBV5-1 and TRBJ1-4; 7 positions agree with TRBD1. The V gene's germline CDR1 is SGHRS and CDR2 YFSETQ. After removal of 1 base from V and 7 bases from J, the junction contained 7 bases not matched to a gene. There are 15 residues in the CDR3.